This T cell receptor beta chain was documented in a study of blood T cell repertoires in COVID-19. Study context: Collection of acute and convalescent COVID-19 samples took place in the United States, Italy and Spain. Nucleic acid was either cDNA or gDNA, and it came from T cells, B-cell-depleted T cells, or PBMCs.

The CDR3 consists of 15 residues. The germline gives CDR1 SGHNT, CDR2 YYREEE (reference sequence). Trimming took 6 bases from V and 5 from J; bases not matched to a gene: 10. Authors' data handling: Nucleated cell counts were estimated from reference gene primer amplification. The data were produced by immunoSEQ multiplex PCR, yet TCRdb's version contains in-frame clones alone and is incomplete. D and trimming were read from the DNA, whereas the V and J calls and clone size are those reported in that table. The sample contains approximately 80,000 clones, just over 85% of which appear only once. In this sample, this clone turned up once.

Source material: peripheral blood. The rearrangement uses TRBV5-4 and TRBJ2-5; 10 bases are shared with TRBD1. The TCR comes from a human donor in a cohort sampled during active COVID-19. The CDR3 DNA follows: TGTGCCAGCAAGACAGGGGGCGCGATCCGGGAGACCCAGTACTTC. The encoded protein is CASKTGGAIRETQYF.